This T cell receptor beta chain was identified in a study of technical replicates of blood from a handful of donors. This clone showed up just once. Sequencing used immunoSEQ multiplex PCR; TCRdb keeps in-frame clones, though not all of them. The table includes 8,700 or so clones, around 91% detected once. This TCR was recovered from a human donor in good health. Sequences were obtained from PBMCs.

CDR3 DNA: TGTGCCAGCAGCCAAGATGCGGGATCTTACGAGCAGTACTTC. It codes for CASSQDAGSYEQYF. This chain links TRBV4-2 with TRBJ2-7; possibly TRBD2 for D (6 bases). The germline V and J ends were trimmed by 0 bases and 4 bases, with 10 bases remaining between them. From germline, CDR1 is LGHNA and CDR2 YNFKEQ. The CDR3 has 14 residues.